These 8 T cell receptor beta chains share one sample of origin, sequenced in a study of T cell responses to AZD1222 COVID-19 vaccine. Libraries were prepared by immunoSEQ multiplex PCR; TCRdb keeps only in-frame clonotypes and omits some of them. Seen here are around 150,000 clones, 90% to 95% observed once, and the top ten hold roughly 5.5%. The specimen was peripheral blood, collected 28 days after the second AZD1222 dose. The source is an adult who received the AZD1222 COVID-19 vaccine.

The CDR3, as DNA: TGTGCCAGCAGCCGAGGGGGTATATCCTACAATGAGCAGTTCTTC. It encodes CASSRGGISYNEQFF. The rearrangement joins TRBV5-4 to TRBJ2-1; TRBD1 might be the D (6 bases). CDR3 size: 15 residues. Trimming left V 4 bases short and J 1 base short, with 12 bases between. From germline, CDR1 is SGHNT and CDR2 YYREEE (reference sequence). Using reference TRBV5-4 and TRBJ2-1 for the parts outside the CDR3, the full variable domain is ETGVTQSPTHLIKTRGQQVTLRCSSQSGHNTVSWYQQALGQGPQFIFQYYREEENGRGNFPPRFSGLQFPNYSSELNVNALELDDSALYLCASSRGGISYNEQFFGPGTRLTVL.

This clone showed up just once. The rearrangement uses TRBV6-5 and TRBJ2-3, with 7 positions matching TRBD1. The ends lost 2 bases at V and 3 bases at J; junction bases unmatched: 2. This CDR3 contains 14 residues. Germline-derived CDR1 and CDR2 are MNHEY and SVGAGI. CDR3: CASSYQGQTDTQYF. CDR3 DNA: TGTGCCAGCAGTTACCAGGGACAGACAGATACGCAGTATTTT.

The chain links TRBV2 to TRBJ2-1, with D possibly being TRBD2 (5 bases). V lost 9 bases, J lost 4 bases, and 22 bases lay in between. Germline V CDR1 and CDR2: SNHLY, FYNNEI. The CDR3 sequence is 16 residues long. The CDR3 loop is CASEGWGVKMYNEQFF. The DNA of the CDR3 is TGTGCCAGTGAGGGATGGGGAGTTAAAATGTACAATGAGCAGTTCTTC.

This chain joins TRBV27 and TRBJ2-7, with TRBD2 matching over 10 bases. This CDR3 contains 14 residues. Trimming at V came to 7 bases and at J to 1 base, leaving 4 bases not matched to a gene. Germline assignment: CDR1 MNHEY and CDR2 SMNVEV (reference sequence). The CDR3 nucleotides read TGTGCCAGCAAAGGACTAGCGGAGTCCTACGAGCAGTACTTC. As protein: CASKGLAESYEQYF.

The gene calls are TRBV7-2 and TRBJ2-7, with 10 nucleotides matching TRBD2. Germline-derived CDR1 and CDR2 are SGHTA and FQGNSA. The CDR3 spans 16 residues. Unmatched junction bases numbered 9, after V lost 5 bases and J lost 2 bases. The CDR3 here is CASSPTSGVGPYEQYF. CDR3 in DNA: TGTGCCAGCAGCCCCACTAGCGGGGTCGGGCCCTACGAGCAGTACTTC.

CDR3 sequence: CASSIAGQQSYYEQYF. CDR3 coding DNA: TGTGCCAGTAGTATAGCGGGACAACAGTCGTACTACGAGCAGTACTTC. This chain joins TRBV19 and TRBJ2-7; D perhaps matches TRBD1 (6 bases). V was shortened by 1 base and J by 3 bases, with 16 bases between the two germline ends. CDR1 is LNHDA and CDR2 is SQIVND in the germline V gene (reference sequence). CDR3 length: 16 residues.

CDR3: CATSSPGTRRAYEQYF. DNA for the CDR3: TGTGCCACCAGCAGCCCCGGGACCAGACGGGCCTACGAGCAGTACTTC. The V and J genes are TRBV15 and TRBJ2-7, with D perhaps assigned TRBD1 or TRBD2 (5 bases each). The CDR3 is 16 amino acids. The germline gives CDR1 LNHNV, CDR2 YYDKDF (reference sequence). V was cut by 3 bases and J by 2 bases, with 17 bases left in between.

CDR3 in amino acids: CAISDPNPGGGHLSNQPQHF. In DNA, the CDR3 is TGTGCCATCAGTGACCCGAACCCCGGTGGGGGACACCTTAGCAATCAGCCCCAGCATTTT. The chain recombines TRBV10-3 with TRBJ1-5; D may be TRBD1 (6 bases). V was clipped by 3 bases and J by 0 bases, with 24 bases between them. The CDR3 extends over 20 amino acids. CDR1 and CDR2 from the germline V gene are ENHRY and SYGVKD.